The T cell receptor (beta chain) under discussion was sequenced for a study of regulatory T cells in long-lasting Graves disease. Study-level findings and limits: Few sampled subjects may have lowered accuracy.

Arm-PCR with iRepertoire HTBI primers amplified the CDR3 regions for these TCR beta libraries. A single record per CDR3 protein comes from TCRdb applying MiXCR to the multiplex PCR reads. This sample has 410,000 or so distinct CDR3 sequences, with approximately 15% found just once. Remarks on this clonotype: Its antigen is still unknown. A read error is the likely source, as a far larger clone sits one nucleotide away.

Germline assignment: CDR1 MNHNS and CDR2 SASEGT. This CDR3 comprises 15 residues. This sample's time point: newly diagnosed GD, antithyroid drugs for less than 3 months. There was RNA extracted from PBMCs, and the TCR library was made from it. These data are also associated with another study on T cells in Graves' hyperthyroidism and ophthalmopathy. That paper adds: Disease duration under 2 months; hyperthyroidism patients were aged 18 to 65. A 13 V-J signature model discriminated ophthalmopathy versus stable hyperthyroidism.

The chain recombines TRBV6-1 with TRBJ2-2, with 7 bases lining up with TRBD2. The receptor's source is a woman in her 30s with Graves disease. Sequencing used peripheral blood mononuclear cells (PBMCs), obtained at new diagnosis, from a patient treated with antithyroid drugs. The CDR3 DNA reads TGTGCCATCAGTGAAACTAGCGAGAACACCGGGGAGCTGTTTTTT. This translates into CAISETSENTGELFF.